Listed below are T cell receptor beta chains from one sample, sequenced in a study of blood T cells in healthy people across ages. TCRdb reanalysed the 5' RACE reads using MiXCR and keeps one entry per CDR3 protein. Counted here are some 1.5 million distinct CDR3 sequences, about 30% occurring once; the ten biggest clones make up about 7.7%. Sequencing was carried out using blood. Every receptor here comes from a woman aged 25 to 39 in good health. Both conserved end residues are part of each CDR3. A D gene is named only where the DNA matches it firmly. Not all rows give a size; the values are once, few, many and, for expanded clones, a class.

length	D	V	size	J	CDR3	DNA
15	TRBD1	TRBV24-1	.	TRBJ2-5	CATSDLGQGEETQYF	TGTGCCACCAGTGACTTGGGACAGGGAGAAGAGACCCAGTACTTC
15	.	TRBV20-1	.	TRBJ2-5	CSARSGGPYQETQYF	TGCAGTGCTAGGTCAGGCGGGCCGTACCAAGAGACCCAGTACTTC
16	.	TRBV11-1	.	TRBJ2-3	CASSSREETDTDTQYF	TGTGCCAGCAGCTCCAGGGAGGAGACAGACACAGATACGCAGTATTTT
14	TRBD2	TRBV20-1	.	TRBJ2-1	CSAMAGREVDEQFF	TGCAGTGCTATGGCCGGGCGGGAGGTAGATGAGCAGTTCTTC
12	TRBD1	TRBV29-1	.	TRBJ2-5	CSGQQGQETQYF	TGCAGCGGGCAACAGGGGCAAGAGACCCAGTACTTC
18	TRBD2	TRBV20-1	many	TRBJ2-3	CSARATSGDLMSTDTQYF	TGCAGTGCTAGAGCCACTAGCGGGGACTTGATGAGCACAGATACGCAGTATTTT
16	TRBD1	TRBV28	.	TRBJ1-1	CASSPGTGGRRTEAFF	TGTGCCAGCAGTCCTGGGACAGGGGGTCGTCGAACTGAAGCTTTCTTT
17	TRBD1	TRBV6-1	few	TRBJ2-3	CASRGPRTGARTDTQYF	TGTGCCAGCAGGGGTCCCCGGACAGGGGCCCGCACAGATACGCAGTATTTT
14	.	TRBV11-2	many	TRBJ2-1	CASSLALAYNEQFF	TGTGCCAGCAGCTTAGCCCTAGCCTACAATGAGCAGTTCTTC
14	TRBD1	TRBV12-3/TRBV12-4	.	TRBJ2-1	CASLKTGTRNEQFF	TGTGCCAGCCTAAAGACAGGGACACGCAATGAGCAGTTCTTC
13	.	TRBV20-1	.	TRBJ2-1	CSADSGKNNEQFF	TGCAGTGCTGACTCCGGGAAAAACAATGAGCAGTTCTTC
13	TRBD2	TRBV25-1	few	TRBJ2-1	CASSDGRVDEQFF	TGTGCCAGCAGTGACGGGAGGGTGGATGAGCAGTTCTTC
17	.	TRBV7-2	.	TRBJ2-7	CASSLVGLGGAPYEQDF	TGTGCCAGCAGCTTAGTTGGTCTAGGGGGTGCCCCCTACGAGCAGGACTTC
15	TRBD1	TRBV5-1	few	TRBJ1-1	CASSGGQGTWTEAFF	TGCGCCAGCAGCGGAGGACAGGGAACTTGGACTGAAGCTTTCTTT
15	TRBD2	TRBV5-1	.	TRBJ2-3	CASSSTLAGVGTQYF	TGCGCCAGCAGCTCCACACTAGCGGGGGTAGGTACGCAGTATTTT
12	.	TRBV5-1	.	TRBJ1-2	CASRVTGSGYTF	TGCGCCAGCAGGGTGACGGGGTCCGGCTACACCTTC
15	TRBD2	TRBV3-1	.	TRBJ2-1	CASRQDSGGQMKQFF	TGTGCCAGCCGCCAAGATAGCGGGGGCCAGATGAAGCAGTTCTTC
16	TRBD2	TRBV9	.	TRBJ2-1	CASSVSAGASYNEQFF	TGTGCCAGCAGCGTTTCAGCGGGGGCCTCCTACAATGAGCAGTTCTTC
14	.	TRBV6-2/TRBV6-3	many	TRBJ2-7	CASSFGLLKYEQYF	TGTGCCAGCAGTTTCGGGCTATTGAAATACGAGCAGTACTTC
13	.	TRBV5-1	.	TRBJ2-5	CASSSNGAETQYF	TGCGCCAGCAGCAGCAATGGGGCCGAGACCCAGTACTTC
14	TRBD1	TRBV5-1	many	TRBJ1-5	CASSLTGGNQPQHF	TGTGCCAGCAGTTTGACAGGGGGCAATCAGCCCCAGCATTTT
14	.	TRBV28	.	TRBJ2-7	CATKMGAVASEQYF	TGTGCCACAAAAATGGGGGCAGTAGCCTCCGAGCAGTACTTC
14	.	TRBV20-1	.	TRBJ1-1	CSARGHTGSTEAFF	TGCAGTGCTAGAGGGCACACAGGGAGCACTGAAGCTTTCTTT
12	.	TRBV14	many	TRBJ2-1	CASSQPGLEQFF	TGTGCCAGCAGCCAACCGGGACTCGAGCAGTTCTTC
17	TRBD2	TRBV20-1	.	TRBJ2-1	CSAGLAGGPVSYNEQFF	TGCAGTGCAGGACTAGCGGGGGGGCCTGTCTCCTACAATGAGCAGTTCTTC
18	TRBD2	TRBV19	many	TRBJ2-7	CASRPTGTSGTPPYEQYF	TGTGCCAGTCGCCCCACCGGGACTAGCGGGACCCCACCCTACGAGCAGTACTTC
18	TRBD1	TRBV5-1	many	TRBJ1-4	CASSSASGQYHPGEKLFF	TGCGCCAGCAGCTCCGCCTCGGGACAGTACCACCCAGGGGAAAAACTGTTTTTT
14	TRBD2	TRBV12-3/TRBV12-4	.	TRBJ2-7	CASSTSSGRPGQYF	TGTGCCAGCAGCACCTCTAGCGGCAGGCCCGGGCAGTACTTC
15	TRBD2	TRBV4-1	many	TRBJ2-1	CASSQGSGGYNEQFF	TGCGCCAGCAGCCAAGGTAGCGGGGGCTACAATGAGCAGTTCTTC
13	.	TRBV5-1	few	TRBJ2-1	CASSMRGQDEQFF	TGCGCCAGCAGCATGCGGGGTCAGGATGAGCAGTTCTTC
17	TRBD2	TRBV30	few	TRBJ2-3	CAWSGPGVSGRTDTQYF	TGTGCCTGGAGTGGCCCTGGGGTGAGCGGGAGGACAGATACGCAGTATTTT
12	.	TRBV12-3/TRBV12-4	.	TRBJ1-1	CASRKDSTEAFF	TGTGCCAGCAGGAAAGACAGCACTGAAGCTTTCTTT
15	TRBD1	TRBV29-1	.	TRBJ2-7	CSVTGVASRTYEQYF	TGCAGCGTGACAGGGGTGGCCAGTAGAACCTACGAGCAGTACTTC
15	.	TRBV6-5	.	TRBJ1-6	CASRWLVPYNSPLHF	TGTGCCAGCAGATGGTTGGTGCCCTATAATTCACCCCTCCACTTT
14	.	TRBV7-3	.	TRBJ1-1	CASTAGPGNTEAFF	TGTGCCAGTACGGCAGGGCCCGGGAACACTGAAGCTTTCTTT
15	.	TRBV6-5	few	TRBJ2-7	CASSYGRPGTYEQYF	TGTGCCAGCAGTTACGGGCGCCCCGGGACCTACGAGCAGTACTTC
20	.	TRBV4-1	few	TRBJ2-1	CASSQDLARGPAGNYNEQFF	TGCGCCAGCAGCCAAGATTTAGCCAGGGGTCCAGCGGGGAACTACAATGAGCAGTTCTTC
16	.	TRBV3-1	.	TRBJ2-1	CASSQGTGNVYAEQFF	TGTGCCAGCAGCCAAGGGACCGGTAACGTTTATGCTGAGCAGTTCTTC
14	.	TRBV28	.	TRBJ2-7	CASSLMGNNYEQYF	TGTGCCAGCAGTTTAATGGGGAACAACTACGAGCAGTACTTC
13	.	TRBV21-1	.	TRBJ1-1	CASSKAPSVEAFF	TGTGCCAGCAGCAAAGCGCCGTCTGTCGAAGCTTTCTTT
14	TRBD1	TRBV7-2	.	TRBJ1-4	CASSRDRGSEKLFF	TGTGCCAGCAGCCGGGACAGGGGAAGCGAAAAACTGTTTTTT
14	.	TRBV10-3	.	TRBJ1-5	CAIGSSRDRQPQHF	TGTGCCATTGGTTCGAGCAGGGATCGGCAGCCCCAGCATTTT
16	TRBD1	TRBV4-1	many	TRBJ1-2	CASSQQPGQGNYGYTF	TGCGCCAGCAGCCAACAGCCGGGACAGGGAAACTATGGCTACACCTTC
15	.	TRBV28	.	TRBJ1-4	CASSYRRGANEKLFF	TGTGCCAGCAGTTATCGACGGGGGGCGAATGAAAAACTGTTTTTT